This T cell receptor beta chain originates from a study of T cells in localized non-small cell lung cancer (dated by TCRdb to about 2020). With regard to the full study: The study examined T cell repertoires in under 300 patients with early-stage NSCLC and compared tumors with uninvolved tumor-adjacent lungs. The mean age of the NSCLC patients was about 62 years, with 120 to 150 men and around 110 women. All 250 or so NSCLC patients in the cohort were treatment-naive and had localized lung tumors that were resected.

TCR beta CDR3 regions were sequenced from DNA using the immunoSEQ Assay. Concerning the study's data processing: To compute T cell density, TCR beta template counts were normalized to usable DNA, which was estimated by amplifying housekeeping genes. Using the preseqR package, richness was estimated by extrapolating to 120,000 templates for tissue samples and 400,000 templates for PBMC samples. Clonality was defined as one minus Pielou's evenness. Tissue-enriched TCRs were identified by differential abundance testing using productive amino-acid clonotypes, minimum total count 5 and alpha 0.1. The Jaccard Index and the Morisita Overlap Index were used to measure how much the repertoires overlapped between compartments. GLIPH grouped TCR beta CDR3s together with public tetramer-defined viral CDR3s, and a viral motif had to include at least three viral sequences and show V-gene enrichment. TCRdb re-hosts the immuneACCESS table, in-frame sequences only. Its copies lack some clones; in the studies checked, an unresolved V gene accounts for under half of them, and the cause for the rest is not known. V and J calls and clone size are as listed in that table; D and trimming were resolved from the DNA. The sample yields 23,000 or so clones; roughly 84% were counted once. The top ten clonotypes cover 4.8% of the sample.

The germline V gene (reference sequence) yields GTSNPN for CDR1 and SVGIG for CDR2. From V the trimming removes 0 bases and from J it removes 4 bases, while the gene matches leave 5 bases of the junction unaccounted for. The CDR3 spans 14 residues, from the cysteine through the phenylalanine. Of the read, only the CDR3 DNA is kept; its 42 bases are in frame from base 1. The paper as a whole reports these results and caveats: Uninvolved tumor-adjacent lung showed the highest T cell clonality, higher than tumor, which suggests more focused antigenic responses in the uninvolved tumor-adjacent lung. Because multi-region sequencing of the tumors was not done, intratumor heterogeneity could not be ruled out. A median of roughly 60 of the top 100 tumor clones were detected in paired uninvolved adjacent lung, and approximately 28 of these tumor clones were also found among the top 100 clones of the paired uninvolved adjacent lung. Higher T cell density in blood was associated with longer overall survival, whereas higher clonality in adjacent lung was associated with shorter survival. Because of the exploratory design, TCR variables were selected using unadjusted p-values without false-discovery rate correction.

At diagnosis, tumor, uninvolved tumor-adjacent lung and peripheral blood were collected and then preserved as a mix of FFPE and fresh-frozen material. For TCR repertoire profiling, blood samples were analyzed as peripheral blood mononuclear cells. Regarding this clone: Its antigen remains unidentified. The input lacks base qualities; no much larger clone sits a single base away.

The chain was built from TRBV30 and TRBJ1-2, with TRBD1 matching 7 junction bases. The material was PBMCs, obtained before any cancer treatment. This sequence was found in a man aged 35 to 70 with stage II lung adenocarcinoma. The CDR3 sequence is CAWSVQGGVYGYTF. The nucleotide sequence reads as follows: TGTGCCTGGAGTGTTCAGGGGGGGGTCTATGGCTACACCTTC.